This entry lists 15 T cell receptor beta chains sequenced from one sample in a study of blood T cell repertoires in COVID-19. TCRdb keeps only in-frame clones here, not all; method: immunoSEQ multiplex PCR. The data hold approximately 290,000 clones, with 90% observed a single time. Material for sequencing was PBMCs or T cells enriched from blood (not recorded which). The origin of the receptors is a woman in her twenties or thirties who had recovered from COVID-19.

This clone was counted a single time. This rearrangement joins TRBV7-8 to TRBJ2-5; 7 bases map to TRBD2. Germline values: CDR1 SGHVS, CDR2 FQNEAQ. Unmatched junction bases numbered 8, after V lost 0 bases and J lost 4 bases. The CDR3 is 16 residues long. The CDR3 region is CASSLAGGVQGETQYF. CDR3 nucleotide sequence: TGTGCCAGCAGCTTAGCGGGGGGGGTTCAGGGAGAGACCCAGTACTTC.

The rearrangement links TRBV5-1 to TRBJ2-1; 12 bases align to TRBD2. The V gene end was trimmed by 4 bases and the J gene end by 6 bases; junction bases not matched to a gene: 5. The CDR3 covers 15 residues. The germline gives CDR1 SGHRS, CDR2 YFSETQ. The CDR3 coding sequence is TGCGCCAGCAGCCCGGGACTAGCGGGTTCCAATGAGCAGTTCTTC. Its protein is CASSPGLAGSNEQFF.

This sequence joins TRBV6-5 and TRBJ1-1; a possible D gene is TRBD1 (5 bases). Trimming took off 8 bases at V and 6 bases at J, with 22 bases between the two ends. Germline values: CDR1 MNHEY, CDR2 SVGAGI. The CDR3 spans 15 residues. The CDR3 bases are TGTGCCAGCGCAAGGATTGCGGGACCCAAATCTGAAGCTTTCTTT. Its protein is CASARIAGPKSEAFF.

This chain joins TRBV7-8 and TRBJ2-1; 9 bases are a match to TRBD2. Looked up from germline, CDR1 is SGHVS and CDR2 is FQNEAQ. The CDR3 extends over 14 amino acids. V lost 1 base to trimming and J lost 9 bases; unmatched junction nucleotides: 4. CDR3 amino acids: CASSLGLAVFEQFF. The DNA for the CDR3 is TGTGCCAGCAGCTTAGGACTAGCGGTTTTTGAGCAGTTCTTC.

The CDR3 spells CASSARVGQLNQPQHF. The DNA of the CDR3 is TGTGCCAGCAGTGCCAGGGTAGGGCAGCTCAATCAGCCCCAGCATTTT. This sequence joins TRBV6-2 or TRBV6-3 and TRBJ1-5; a possible D gene is TRBD1 (5 bases). Germline V gene sequence: CDR1 MNHEY, CDR2 SVGEGT. Trimming removed 5 bases at V and 3 bases at J, with 17 bases between. The CDR3 has 16 amino acids.

The V call is TRBV19, the J call TRBJ1-5; tentative D call: TRBD1 (6 bases). The germline V gene encodes CDR1 LNHDA and CDR2 SQIVND (reference sequence). This CDR3 is 13 amino acids long. V was clipped by 11 bases and J by 4 bases, with 15 bases between them. The CDR3 loop is CACRDQGNQPQHF. The CDR3 DNA is TGTGCCTGCCGGGATCAGGGGAATCAGCCCCAGCATTTT.

CDR3 in DNA: TGTGCCAGCAGTTACTCGGGGACACCCAATGAAAAACTGTTTTTT. Translation: CASSYSGTPNEKLFF. The V gene is TRBV6-2 or TRBV6-3, the J gene TRBJ1-4; a weak D match, TRBD1 (6 bases). V was cut by 0 bases and J by 5 bases, with 10 bases left in between. Germline CDR1 is MNHEY and CDR2 is SVGEGT. The CDR3 is 15 amino acids.

The table lists this clone with a count of one. This chain joins TRBV7-6 and TRBJ2-7; D perhaps matches TRBD1 (6 bases). This CDR3 has 15 residues. Germline V CDR1 and CDR2: SGHVS, FNYEAQ. The germline V and J ends were trimmed by 4 bases and 4 bases, with 17 bases remaining between them. The CDR3 DNA sequence: TGTGCCAGCAGCTCCACACCTACAGGGCGTTACGAGCAGTACTTC. This gives the protein CASSSTPTGRYEQYF.

The chain uses TRBV20-1 and TRBJ2-7; 8 bases agree with TRBD1. Germline V gives CDR1 DFQATT, CDR2 SNEGSKA (reference sequence). The trim removed 3 bases at V and 3 bases at J, leaving 4 bases unmatched. There are 13 residues in the CDR3. This chain's CDR3 is CSASGTGFYEQYF. CDR3 coding DNA: TGCAGTGCTAGTGGGACAGGATTCTACGAGCAGTACTTC.

V usage is TRBV4-2 and J usage is TRBJ2-1; 9 bases are a match to TRBD2. CDR1 and CDR2 (germline): LGHNA, YNFKEQ. This CDR3 comprises 18 residues. The junction had 12 bases not matched to a gene; V was cut back by 4 bases and J by 2 bases. CDR3 sequence: CASSRKQIAGDPYNEQFF. In nucleotides, the CDR3 is TGTGCCAGCAGCCGAAAACAAATAGCGGGAGACCCCTACAATGAGCAGTTCTTC.

The chain couples TRBV7-2 to TRBJ1-2; 8 bases align to TRBD1. Germline V gene sequence: CDR1 SGHTA, CDR2 FQGNSA. With 4 bases clipped from V and 4 bases from J, the junction kept 8 bases outside the gene matches. The CDR3 covers 15 residues. The CDR3 DNA follows: TGTGCCAGCAGCTCCTCGACAGGGGAGGGCTATGGCTACACCTTC. This translates into CASSSSTGEGYGYTF. The full variable domain, rest sourced from reference TRBV7-2 and TRBJ1-2, is GAGVSQSPSNKVTEKGKDVELRCDPISGHTALYWYRQSLGQGLEFLIYFQGNSAPDKSGLPSDRFSAERTGGSVSTLTIQRTQQEDSAVYLCASSSSTGEGYGYTFGSGTRLTVV.

The chain employs TRBV19 and TRBJ2-1; no clear D. Germline V lookup: CDR1 LNHDA, CDR2 SQIVND (reference sequence). V lost 5 bases, J lost 2 bases, and 7 bases lay in between. The CDR3 spans 13 residues. The chain's CDR3 is CASSRSAYNEQFF. CDR3 DNA: TGTGCCAGTAGTCGGTCGGCCTACAATGAGCAGTTCTTC.

This rearrangement joins TRBV29-1 to TRBJ1-5; 8 nucleotides agree with TRBD1. J lost 5 bases, V lost 4 bases, and 4 bases had no gene match. Germline assignment: CDR1 SQVTM and CDR2 ANQGSEA. The CDR3 extends over 13 amino acids. The CDR3 protein is CSVVATGDQPQHF. DNA of the CDR3: TGCAGCGTTGTTGCGACAGGGGATCAGCCCCAGCATTTT.

V and J are TRBV2 and TRBJ1-2; 9 bases match TRBD1. Germline assignment: CDR1 SNHLY and CDR2 FYNNEI. V shed 4 bases and J 6 bases; nucleotides not matched to a gene: 6. This CDR3 spans 14 amino acids. CDR3 region: CASSVGRTGDGYTF. The CDR3, as DNA: TGTGCCAGCAGTGTGGGGAGGACAGGGGATGGCTACACCTTC.

The chain has TRBV10-3 and TRBJ1-1; tentative D call: TRBD1 (6 bases). V lost 3 bases and J 1 base, leaving 15 bases between the germline ends. The length of the CDR3 is 16 residues. In germline, CDR1 is ENHRY, CDR2 SYGVKD. This CDR3 reads CAISDVPTGSNTEAFF. CDR3 bases: TGTGCCATCAGTGACGTCCCGACAGGATCGAACACTGAAGCTTTCTTT.